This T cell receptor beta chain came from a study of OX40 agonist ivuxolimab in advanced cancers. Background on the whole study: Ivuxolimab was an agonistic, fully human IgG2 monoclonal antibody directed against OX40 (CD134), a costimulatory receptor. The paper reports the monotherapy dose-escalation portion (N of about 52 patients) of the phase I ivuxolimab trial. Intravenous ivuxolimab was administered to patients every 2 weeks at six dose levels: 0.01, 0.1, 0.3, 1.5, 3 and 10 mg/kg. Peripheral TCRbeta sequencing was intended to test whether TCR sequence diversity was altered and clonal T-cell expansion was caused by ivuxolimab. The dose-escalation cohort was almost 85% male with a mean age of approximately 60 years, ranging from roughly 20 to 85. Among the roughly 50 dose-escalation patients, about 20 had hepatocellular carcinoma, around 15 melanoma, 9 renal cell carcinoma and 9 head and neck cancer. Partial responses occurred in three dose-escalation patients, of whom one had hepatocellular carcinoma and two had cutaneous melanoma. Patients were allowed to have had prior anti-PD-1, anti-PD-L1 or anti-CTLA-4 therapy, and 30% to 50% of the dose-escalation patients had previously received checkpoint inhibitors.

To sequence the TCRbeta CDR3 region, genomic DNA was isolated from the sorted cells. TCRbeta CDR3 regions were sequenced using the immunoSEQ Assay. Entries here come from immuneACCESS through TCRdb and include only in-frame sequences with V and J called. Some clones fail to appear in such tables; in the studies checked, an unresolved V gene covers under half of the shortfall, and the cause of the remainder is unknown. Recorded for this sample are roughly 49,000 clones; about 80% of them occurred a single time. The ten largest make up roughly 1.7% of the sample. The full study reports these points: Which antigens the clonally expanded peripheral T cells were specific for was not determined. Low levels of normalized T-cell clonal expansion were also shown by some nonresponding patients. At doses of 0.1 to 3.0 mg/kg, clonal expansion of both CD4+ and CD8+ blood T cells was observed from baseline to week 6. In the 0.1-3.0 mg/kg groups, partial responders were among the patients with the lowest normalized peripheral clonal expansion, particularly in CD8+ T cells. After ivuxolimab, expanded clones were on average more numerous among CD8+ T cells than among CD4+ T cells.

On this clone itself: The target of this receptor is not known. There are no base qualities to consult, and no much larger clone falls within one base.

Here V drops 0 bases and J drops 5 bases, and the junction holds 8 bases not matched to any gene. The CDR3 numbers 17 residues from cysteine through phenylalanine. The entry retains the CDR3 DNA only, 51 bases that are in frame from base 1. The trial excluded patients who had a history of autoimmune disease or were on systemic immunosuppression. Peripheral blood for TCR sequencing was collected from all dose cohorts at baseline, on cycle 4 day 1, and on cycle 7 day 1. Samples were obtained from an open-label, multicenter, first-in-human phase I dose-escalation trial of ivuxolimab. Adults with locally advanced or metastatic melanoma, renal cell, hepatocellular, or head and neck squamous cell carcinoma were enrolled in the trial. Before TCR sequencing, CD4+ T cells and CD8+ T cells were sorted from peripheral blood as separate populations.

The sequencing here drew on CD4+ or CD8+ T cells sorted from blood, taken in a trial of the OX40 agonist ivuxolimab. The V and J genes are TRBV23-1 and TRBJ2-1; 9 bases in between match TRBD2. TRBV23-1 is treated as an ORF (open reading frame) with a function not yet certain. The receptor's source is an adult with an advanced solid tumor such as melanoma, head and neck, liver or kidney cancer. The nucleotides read TGCGCCAGCAGTCAATCTACGGCTAGCGGGATACACAATGAGCAGTTCTTC. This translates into CASSQSTASGIHNEQFF.